This T cell receptor (beta chain) was sequenced in a study of identical twins. TCRdb analysed the 5' RACE reads with MiXCR anew, one entry per CDR3 protein. The sample lists hundreds of thousands of distinct CDR3 sequences; roughly 18% were seen once. The table lists this clonotype with a few counts. Germline CDR1 is SGHVS and CDR2 is FQNEAQ. V shed 7 bases and J shed 2 bases, with 12 bases lying between them. The CDR3 totals 13 residues. These same records also appear under a second study, on T cells expressing NK-cell markers. This second report adds: Of CD8+ T cells, 1.0-7.0% belonged to dominant NKG2C+ clonotypes in more than five donors. The same clonotypes also predominated in the CD3+CD56-NKG2C+ fraction of several donors.

The sequence came from a woman aged 18-30 years in good health. J is TRBJ2-7 and V is TRBV7-8; a possible D gene is TRBD1 (6 bases). Sequencing was carried out using PBMCs. Written as DNA, the CDR3 is TGTGCCAGCACCGGACAGTCCGCCTACGAGCAGTACTTC. Its translation is CASTGQSAYEQYF.